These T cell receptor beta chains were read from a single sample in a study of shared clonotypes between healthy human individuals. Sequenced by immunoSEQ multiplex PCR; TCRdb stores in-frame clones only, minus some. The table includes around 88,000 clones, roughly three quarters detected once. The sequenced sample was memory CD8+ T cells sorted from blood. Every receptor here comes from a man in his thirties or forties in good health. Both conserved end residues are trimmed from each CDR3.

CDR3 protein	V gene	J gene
SVVLGGSEKLF	TRBV29-1	TRBJ1-4
ASSPLQGETQY	TRBV5-1	TRBJ2-5
ASSLYGAQNTEAF	TRBV28	TRBJ1-1
ASSQDWASGGEAEQF	TRBV4-1	TRBJ2-1
ASSIGTPAQETQY	TRBV27	TRBJ2-5
ASSYSAEPRNEQY	TRBV6-5	TRBJ2-7
ASSAPGLGNTGELF	TRBV25-1	TRBJ2-2
ASSLNSGANTGELF	TRBV7-1	TRBJ2-2
ASSRVSEGHSYNEQF	TRBV4-1	TRBJ2-1
ASSWVAGYEQY	TRBV27	TRBJ2-7
AISGLAGDNEQF	TRBV10-3	TRBJ2-1
ASSTPSRGLNTEAF	TRBV5-6	TRBJ1-1
AISESATEGEAF	TRBV10-3	TRBJ1-1
ASSWVDTEAF	TRBV5-5	TRBJ1-1
ASSPPTANYGYT	TRBV18	TRBJ1-2
ASSVQLAGNEQY	TRBV9	TRBJ2-7
ASSVWITETQY	TRBV2	TRBJ2-5
ASSLERSGRAEKF	TRBV4-3	TRBJ2-1
ASSTRQGNEQF	TRBV7-2	TRBJ2-1
ASSSSRGLGTEAF	TRBV11-1	TRBJ1-1
ASSEVLAANNEQF	TRBV6-4	TRBJ2-1
ASSLDRGNQPQH	TRBV2	TRBJ1-5
ASSRRVQGFQETQY	TRBV5-1	TRBJ2-5
ASSPPNRQGGTDTQY	TRBV18	TRBJ2-3
AWSASGLGSSYNEQF	TRBV30	TRBJ2-1
ASSLREGGTQY	TRBV7-3	TRBJ2-5
SVYSGNTIY	TRBV29-1	TRBJ1-3
ASNADWDTEAF	TRBV6-5	TRBJ1-1
ATGQPSISYEQY	TRBV5-5	TRBJ2-7
ASSPSDGYIEQF	TRBV4-3	TRBJ2-1
ASSQDLGTGANEQF	TRBV4-3	TRBJ2-1
ASSAGTLLSYEQY	TRBV25-1	TRBJ2-7
ASSVASGSTDTQY	TRBV6-1	TRBJ2-3
AISDHYLDNEQF	TRBV10-3	TRBJ2-1
ASRRDNEQF	TRBV25-1	TRBJ2-1
ASSLYVGSNQPQH	TRBV11-2	TRBJ1-5
ASSIQEGDNEQY	TRBV19	TRBJ2-7
ASSGTSGRDTQY	TRBV10-1	TRBJ2-3
ASSLQREDQETQY	TRBV11-2	TRBJ2-5
ASSFGGSSYNEQF	TRBV7-9	TRBJ2-1
ASSLRASGYYEQY	TRBV5-1	TRBJ2-7
SVVVASGEQY	TRBV29-1	TRBJ2-7
ATSRADDGGYEQY	TRBV15	TRBJ2-7
ASSFSEREGLGELF	TRBV5-6	TRBJ2-2
ASSLGSSGNTIY	TRBV28	TRBJ1-3
ASGLGGRLHYGYT	TRBV12-5	TRBJ1-2